This T cell receptor (beta chain) stems from a study of blood T cell repertoires in COVID-19. Study summary: The United States, Italy and Spain supplied acute and convalescent COVID-19 samples.

Participants had their cohort set by participant-reported clinical history. Per the original data handling: Amplifying reference gene primers gave estimates of nucleated cell counts. Sequencing was performed with immunoSEQ multiplex PCR; in TCRdb, only in-frame clones are kept and a portion is missing. That table gives V, J and clone size, and the DNA gave D and trimming. This table has approximately 210,000 clones, 82% appearing once. The CDR3 covers 14 residues. Germline assignment: CDR1 LNHNV and CDR2 YYDKDF (reference sequence). Trimming left V 1 base short and J 4 bases short, with 10 bases between.

The receptor was derived from a woman in her sixties who had recovered from COVID-19. The sequenced material came from PBMCs or T cells enriched from blood (not recorded which). This chain links TRBV15 with TRBJ2-5, with D possibly TRBD1 on 6 matching bases. CDR3 sequence reads: CATSRAGAGETQYF. DNA for the CDR3: TGTGCCACCAGCAGAGCAGGGGCCGGAGAGACCCAGTACTTC.